This TCR beta chain is drawn from a study of molecular identifiers for immune sequencing clone quantification. CDR1 is MDHEN, CDR2 SYDVKM, per germline. This CDR3 contains 15 residues. Comments on this clonotype: The junction departs from germline at one end; a sequencing error may be responsible.

TCRdb reprocessed the PCR reads via MiXCR and lists one record per CDR3 protein. The data show hundreds of thousands of distinct CDR3 sequences, around 25% seen once. Material for sequencing was naive CD8+ T cells from blood, with Jurkat cell RNA spiked in. The subset: FACS-sorted CD8+CD4-CCR7+CD45RA+ naive T cells. The origin of this receptor is a human donor in good health. Some libraries in this study had Jurkat cell RNA spiked in. V usage is TRBV28 and J usage is TRBJ1-4, with no clear D. In nucleotides, the CDR3 is TGTGCCAGCGGTTTTTGGCAGAACTCTAATGAAAAACTGTTTTTT. Translation: CASGFWQNSNEKLFF.